Listed here is a single TCR beta chain. The target antigen is unknown. These data come from a study of somatic mutations in cytotoxic T cells in rheumatoid arthritis. The germline CDR1 and CDR2 sequences are MNHNY and SVGAGI (reference sequence). V dropped 5 bases and J dropped 4; count of bases not matched to a gene: 9. The length of the CDR3 is 15 residues. Method: immunoSEQ multiplex PCR; TCRdb's copy keeps in-frame clones and lacks some. There are tens of thousands of clones in the sample; approximately 80% occur only once, and around 3% lies in the top ten. Study conclusions and caveats: No correction for multiple comparisons was applied to the slight TRBV07 underrepresentation in rheumatoid arthritis patients. The study found that the largest CD8+ clone exceeded 20% of CD8+ cells in about an eighth of the roughly 60 patients.

The chain joins TRBV6-6 to TRBJ1-2, with 8 bases that match TRBD1. The receptor comes from a man aged 40-55 years in good health. Sequencing used CD8+ T cells sorted from blood. The CDR3: CASSSPRQGTYGYTF. The CDR3 nucleotides are TGTGCCAGCAGTAGCCCGCGACAGGGGACCTATGGCTACACCTTC.